This paragraph reports one T cell receptor beta chain. Its antigen is currently unknown. The CDR3 is made up of 13 amino acids. Subsets of CD8+ T cells were each sorted in triplicate at 300,000 cells apiece. CD45RO-CCR7+CD27+CD95- expression identified naive CD8+ T cells. The sample comes from a study of CXCR3-negative and CXCR3-positive naive CD8 T cells. Regarding the study as a whole: Naive cells positive for CXCR3 carried more hydrophobic TRB CDR3s than CXCR3-negative ones. Naive cells that were CXCR3-negative or CXCR3-positive used TRBV-TRBJ genes alike, while memory cells diverged. Naive subsets did not differ in surface CD5, and the authors estimated TCR strength using properties of the TRB CDR3.

5' RACE that incorporated UMI labels was used to prepare the TRB cDNA libraries. With the 5' RACE reads reprocessed, TCRdb shows one record per CDR3 protein and no DNA. The sample includes around 110,000 distinct CDR3 sequences. The source material was naive CXCR3+ CD8+ T cells from blood. Stated subset: CD45RO-CCR7+CD27+CD95- naive CD8+ T cells expressing CXCR3 (TNR3+). The V and J genes are TRBV12-3 or TRBV12-4 and TRBJ2-7; TCRdb reports TRBD2, a call that lacks DNA to check it against. The TCR was taken from a human donor in good health. Some clones in this sample may be carry-over from other donors' samples. The CDR3 protein is CASSEKGAYEQYF.